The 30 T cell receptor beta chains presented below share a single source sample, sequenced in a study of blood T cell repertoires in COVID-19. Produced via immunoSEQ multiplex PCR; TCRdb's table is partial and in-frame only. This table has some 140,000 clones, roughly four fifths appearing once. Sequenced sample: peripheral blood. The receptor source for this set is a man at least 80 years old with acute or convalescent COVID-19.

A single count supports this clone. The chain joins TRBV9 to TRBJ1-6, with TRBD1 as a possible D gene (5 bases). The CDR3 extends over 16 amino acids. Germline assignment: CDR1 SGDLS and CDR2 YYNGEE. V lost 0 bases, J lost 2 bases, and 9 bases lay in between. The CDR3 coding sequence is TGTGCCAGCAGCGTAGGGGGCAAGGCCTATAATTCACCCCTCCACTTT. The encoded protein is CASSVGGKAYNSPLHF.

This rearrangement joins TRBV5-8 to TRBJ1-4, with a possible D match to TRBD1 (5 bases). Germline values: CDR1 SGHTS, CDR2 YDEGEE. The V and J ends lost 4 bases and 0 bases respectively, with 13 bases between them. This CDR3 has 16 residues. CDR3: CASSPRGSATNEKLFF. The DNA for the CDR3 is TGTGCCAGCAGCCCCCGGGGGAGTGCAACTAATGAAAAACTGTTTTTT.

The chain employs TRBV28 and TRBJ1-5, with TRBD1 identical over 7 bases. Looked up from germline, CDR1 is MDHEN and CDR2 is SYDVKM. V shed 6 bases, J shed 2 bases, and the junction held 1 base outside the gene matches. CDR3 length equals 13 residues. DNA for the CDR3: TGTGCCAGCAGCACAGGGGGCAATCAGCCCCAGCATTTT. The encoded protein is CASSTGGNQPQHF.

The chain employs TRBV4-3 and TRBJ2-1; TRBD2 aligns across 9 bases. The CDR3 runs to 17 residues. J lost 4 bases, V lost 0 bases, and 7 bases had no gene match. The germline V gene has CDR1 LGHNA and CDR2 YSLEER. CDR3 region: CASSQDSGAGGYNEQFF. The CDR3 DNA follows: TGCGCCAGCAGCCAAGATTCGGGCGCGGGGGGGTACAATGAGCAGTTCTTC.

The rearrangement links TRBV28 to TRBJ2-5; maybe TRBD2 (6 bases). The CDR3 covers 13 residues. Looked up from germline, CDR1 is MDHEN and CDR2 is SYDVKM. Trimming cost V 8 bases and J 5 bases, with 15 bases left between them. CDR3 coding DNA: TGTGCCAGCCTCGGGGCGGGGAGGGAGACCCAGTACTTC. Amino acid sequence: CASLGAGRETQYF.

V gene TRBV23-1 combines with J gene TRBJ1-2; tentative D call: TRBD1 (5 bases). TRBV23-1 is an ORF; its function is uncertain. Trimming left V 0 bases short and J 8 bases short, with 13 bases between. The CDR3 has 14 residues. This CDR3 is CASSQSRQFDGYTF. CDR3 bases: TGCGCCAGCAGTCAATCTAGACAGTTCGACGGCTACACCTTC.

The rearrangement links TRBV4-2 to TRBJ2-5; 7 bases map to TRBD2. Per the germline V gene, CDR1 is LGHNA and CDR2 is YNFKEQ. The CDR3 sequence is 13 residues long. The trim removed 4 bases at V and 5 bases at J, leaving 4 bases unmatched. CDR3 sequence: CASSRAGKETQYF. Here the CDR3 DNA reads TGTGCCAGCAGCCGAGCGGGGAAGGAGACCCAGTACTTC.

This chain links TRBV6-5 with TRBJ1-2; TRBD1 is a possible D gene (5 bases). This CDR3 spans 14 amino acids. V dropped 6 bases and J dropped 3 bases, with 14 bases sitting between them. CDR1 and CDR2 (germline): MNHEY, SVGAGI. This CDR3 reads CASSPSSGYYGYTF. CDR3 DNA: TGTGCCAGCAGCCCCTCGTCAGGGTACTATGGCTACACCTTC.

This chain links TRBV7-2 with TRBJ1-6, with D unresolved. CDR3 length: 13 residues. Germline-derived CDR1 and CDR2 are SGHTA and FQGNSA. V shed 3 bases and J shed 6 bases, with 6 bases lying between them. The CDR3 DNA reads TGTGCCAGCAGCTTTCTCGGTAATTCACCCCTCCACTTT. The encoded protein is CASSFLGNSPLHF. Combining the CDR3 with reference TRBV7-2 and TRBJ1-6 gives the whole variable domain GAGVSQSPSNKVTEKGKDVELRCDPISGHTALYWYRQSLGQGLEFLIYFQGNSAPDKSGLPSDRFSAERTGGSVSTLTIQRTQQEDSAVYLCASSFLGNSPLHFGNGTRLTVT.

The CDR3 DNA sequence: TGTGCCAGCAGGCCTTCGAGGAACACCGGGGAGCTGTTTTTT. It is translated as CASRPSRNTGELFF. This sequence joins TRBV5-5 and TRBJ2-2; D gene unclear. CDR3 size: 14 residues. V lost 5 bases, J lost 1 base, and 9 bases lay in between. Germline CDR1 and CDR2: SGHKS and YYEKEE (reference sequence).

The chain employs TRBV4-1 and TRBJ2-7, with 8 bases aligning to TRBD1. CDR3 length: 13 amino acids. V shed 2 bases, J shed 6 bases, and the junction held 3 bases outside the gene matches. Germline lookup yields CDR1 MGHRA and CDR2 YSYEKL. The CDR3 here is CASSQPTGGEQYF. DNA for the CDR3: TGCGCCAGCAGCCAACCAACAGGGGGCGAGCAGTACTTC.

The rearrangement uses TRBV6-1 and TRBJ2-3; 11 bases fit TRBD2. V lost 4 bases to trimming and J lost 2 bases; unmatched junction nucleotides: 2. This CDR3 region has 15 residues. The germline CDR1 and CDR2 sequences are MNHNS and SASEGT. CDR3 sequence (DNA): TGTGCCAGCAGTGTAGCGGGGGGGCCCACAGATACGCAGTATTTT. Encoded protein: CASSVAGGPTDTQYF.

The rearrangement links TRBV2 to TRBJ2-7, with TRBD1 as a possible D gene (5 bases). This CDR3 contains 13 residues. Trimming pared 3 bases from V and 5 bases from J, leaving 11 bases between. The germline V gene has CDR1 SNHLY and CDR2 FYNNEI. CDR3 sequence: CASSDQGRDEQYF. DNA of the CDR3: TGTGCCAGCAGTGACCAGGGTAGGGACGAGCAGTACTTC.

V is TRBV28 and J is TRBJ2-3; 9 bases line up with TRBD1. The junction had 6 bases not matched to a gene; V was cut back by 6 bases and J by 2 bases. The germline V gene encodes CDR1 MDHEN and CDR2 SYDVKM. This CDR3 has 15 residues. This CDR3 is CASREGTGFTDTQYF. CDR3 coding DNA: TGTGCCAGCAGGGAGGGGACAGGGTTCACAGATACGCAGTATTTT.

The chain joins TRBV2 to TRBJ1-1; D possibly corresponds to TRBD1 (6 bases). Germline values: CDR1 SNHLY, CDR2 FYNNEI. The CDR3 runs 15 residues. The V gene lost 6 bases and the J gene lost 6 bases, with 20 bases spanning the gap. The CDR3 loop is CASRLQGSFGPEAFF. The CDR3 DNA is TGTGCCAGCAGGTTACAGGGTTCGTTCGGCCCTGAAGCTTTCTTT.

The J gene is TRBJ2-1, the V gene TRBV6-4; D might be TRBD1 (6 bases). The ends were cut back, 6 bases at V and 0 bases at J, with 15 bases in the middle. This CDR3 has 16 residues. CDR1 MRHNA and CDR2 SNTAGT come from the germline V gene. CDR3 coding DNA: TGTGCCAGCAGCTTAACAGGGTACAGCTCCTACAATGAGCAGTTCTTC. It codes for CASSLTGYSSYNEQFF.

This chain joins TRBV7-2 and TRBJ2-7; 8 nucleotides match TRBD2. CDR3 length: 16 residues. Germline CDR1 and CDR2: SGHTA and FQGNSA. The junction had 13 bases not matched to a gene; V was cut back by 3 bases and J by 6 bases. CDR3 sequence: CASSLTRGLEGREQYF. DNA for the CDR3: TGTGCCAGCAGCTTGACTCGGGGACTAGAAGGGCGCGAGCAGTACTTC.

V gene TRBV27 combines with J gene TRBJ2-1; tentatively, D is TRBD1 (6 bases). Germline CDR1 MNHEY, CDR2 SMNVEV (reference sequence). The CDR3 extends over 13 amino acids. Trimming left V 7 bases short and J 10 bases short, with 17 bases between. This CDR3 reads CASTTQQGGEQFF. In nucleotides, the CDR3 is TGTGCCAGCACTACTCAACAGGGTGGCGAGCAGTTCTTC.

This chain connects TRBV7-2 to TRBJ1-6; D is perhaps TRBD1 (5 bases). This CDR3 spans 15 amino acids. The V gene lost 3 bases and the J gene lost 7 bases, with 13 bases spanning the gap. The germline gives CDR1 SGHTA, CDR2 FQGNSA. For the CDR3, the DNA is TGTGCCAGCAGCTTGAACAGGAGAGGCAATTCACCCCTCCACTTT. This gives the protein CASSLNRRGNSPLHF. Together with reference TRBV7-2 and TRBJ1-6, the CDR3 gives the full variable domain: GAGVSQSPSNKVTEKGKDVELRCDPISGHTALYWYRQSLGQGLEFLIYFQGNSAPDKSGLPSDRFSAERTGGSVSTLTIQRTQQEDSAVYLCASSLNRRGNSPLHFGNGTRLTVT.

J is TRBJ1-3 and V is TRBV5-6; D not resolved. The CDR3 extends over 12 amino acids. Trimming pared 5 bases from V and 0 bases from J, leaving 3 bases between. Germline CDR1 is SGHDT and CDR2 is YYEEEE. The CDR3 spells CASRSSGNTIYF. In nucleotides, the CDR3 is TGTGCCAGCAGGAGCTCTGGAAACACCATATATTTT.

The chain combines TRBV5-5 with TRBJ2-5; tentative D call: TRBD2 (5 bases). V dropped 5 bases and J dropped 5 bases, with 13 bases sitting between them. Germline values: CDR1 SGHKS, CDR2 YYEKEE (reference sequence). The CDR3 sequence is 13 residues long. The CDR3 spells CASSKSAGETQYF. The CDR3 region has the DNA TGTGCCAGCAGTAAATCGGCGGGCGAGACCCAGTACTTC.

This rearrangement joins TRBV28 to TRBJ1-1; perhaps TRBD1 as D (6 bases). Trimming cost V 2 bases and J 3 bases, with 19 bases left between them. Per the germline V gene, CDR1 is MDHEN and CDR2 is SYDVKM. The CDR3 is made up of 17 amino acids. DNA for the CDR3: TGTGCCAGCAGTTTAAAGGGACACGCGGTTCGGCACACTGAAGCTTTCTTT. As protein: CASSLKGHAVRHTEAFF.

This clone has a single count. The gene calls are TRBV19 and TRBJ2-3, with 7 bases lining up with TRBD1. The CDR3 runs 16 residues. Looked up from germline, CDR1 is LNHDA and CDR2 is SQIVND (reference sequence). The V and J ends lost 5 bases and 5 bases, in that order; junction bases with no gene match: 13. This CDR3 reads CASSLQLGGGLDTQYF. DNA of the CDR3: TGTGCCAGTAGTCTCCAACTAGGGGGCGGCTTAGATACGCAGTATTTT. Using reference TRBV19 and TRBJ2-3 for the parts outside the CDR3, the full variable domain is DGGITQSPKYLFRKEGQNVTLSCEQNLNHDAMYWYRQDPGQGLRLIYYSQIVNDFQKGDIAEGYSVSREKKESFPLTVTSAQKNPTAFYLCASSLQLGGGLDTQYFGPGTRLTVL.

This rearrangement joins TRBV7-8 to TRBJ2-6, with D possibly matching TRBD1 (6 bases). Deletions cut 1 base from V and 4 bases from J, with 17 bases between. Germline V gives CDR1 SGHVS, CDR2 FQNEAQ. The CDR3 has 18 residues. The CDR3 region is CASSLGIGTRAGANVLTF. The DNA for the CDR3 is TGTGCCAGCAGCTTAGGTATCGGGACACGGGCAGGGGCCAACGTCCTGACTTTC.

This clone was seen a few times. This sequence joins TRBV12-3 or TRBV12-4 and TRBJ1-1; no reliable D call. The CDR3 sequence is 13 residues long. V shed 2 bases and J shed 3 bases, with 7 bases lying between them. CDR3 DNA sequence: TGTGCCAGCAGTTTAAAGCAGGACACTGAAGCTTTCTTT. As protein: CASSLKQDTEAFF.

For the CDR3, the DNA is TGTGCCAGCTCACCAGCCCCTAGCGGAGATACGCAGTATTTT. Protein sequence: CASSPAPSGDTQYF. The chain combines TRBV18 with TRBJ2-3; 7 bases align to TRBD2. The CDR3 extends over 14 amino acids. CDR1 is KGHSH and CDR2 is LQKENI in the germline V gene. V dropped 2 bases and J dropped 5; count of bases not matched to a gene: 4. The full variable domain, its missing parts supplied by reference TRBV18 and TRBJ2-3, is NAGVMQNPRHLVRRRGQEARLRCSPMKGHSHVYWYRQLPEEGLKFMVYLQKENIIDESGMPKERFSAEFPKEGPSILRIQQVVRGDSAAYFCASSPAPSGDTQYFGPGTRLTVL.

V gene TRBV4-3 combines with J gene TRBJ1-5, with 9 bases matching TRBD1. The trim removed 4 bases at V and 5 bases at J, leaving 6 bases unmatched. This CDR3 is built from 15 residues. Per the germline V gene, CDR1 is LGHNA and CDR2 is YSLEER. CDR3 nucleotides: TGCGCCAGCAGCCCAGATACAGGGGGCGATCAGCCCCAGCATTTT. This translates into CASSPDTGGDQPQHF.

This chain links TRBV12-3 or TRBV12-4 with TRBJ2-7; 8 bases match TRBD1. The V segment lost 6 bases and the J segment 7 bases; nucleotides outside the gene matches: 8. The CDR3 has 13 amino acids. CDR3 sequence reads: CASRNQGAREQYF. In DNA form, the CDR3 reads TGTGCCAGCAGGAACCAGGGGGCGCGTGAGCAGTACTTC.

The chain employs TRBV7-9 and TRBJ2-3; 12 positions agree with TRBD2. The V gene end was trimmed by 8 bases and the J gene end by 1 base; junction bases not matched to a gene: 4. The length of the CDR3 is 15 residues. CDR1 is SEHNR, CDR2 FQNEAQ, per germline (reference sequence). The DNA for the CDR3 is TGTGCCAGCGCTAGCGGGGGGGCCGGCACAGATACGCAGTATTTT. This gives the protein CASASGGAGTDTQYF.

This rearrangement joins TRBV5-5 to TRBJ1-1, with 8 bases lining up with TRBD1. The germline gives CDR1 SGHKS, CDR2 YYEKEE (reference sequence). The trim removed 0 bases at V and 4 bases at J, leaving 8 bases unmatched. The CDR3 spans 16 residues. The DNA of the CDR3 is TGTGCCAGCAGCTTGGGGACAGGGCTTAGTGGCACTGAAGCTTTCTTT. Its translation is CASSLGTGLSGTEAFF.